Sequencing of this T cell receptor beta chain was carried out in a study of cytomegalovirus exposure and HLA in healthy donors. Overall study findings and caveats: The tendency of first-cohort TCR clusters to co-occur in the 120 or so validation repertoires emerged from a later analysis.

This clone was picked up one time. Its specificity is not known. The protocol was immunoSEQ multiplex PCR, while the TCRdb copy is restricted to in-frame clones and leaves out a portion. Of 120,000 or so clones listed, about 96% are singletons. The CDR3 sequence is 14 residues long. The V gene's germline CDR1 is SGHRS and CDR2 YFSETQ. The germline V and J ends were trimmed by 0 bases and 5 bases, with 11 bases remaining between them. Sequencing was performed on PBMCs. The chain links TRBV5-1 to TRBJ2-5, with D tentatively TRBD1 (6 bases). The sequence was collected from a man younger than 35 in good health and CMV-seronegative. CDR3 region: CASSLVQGRETQYF. The DNA for the CDR3 is TGCGCCAGCAGCTTGGTACAGGGTCGGGAGACCCAGTACTTC.